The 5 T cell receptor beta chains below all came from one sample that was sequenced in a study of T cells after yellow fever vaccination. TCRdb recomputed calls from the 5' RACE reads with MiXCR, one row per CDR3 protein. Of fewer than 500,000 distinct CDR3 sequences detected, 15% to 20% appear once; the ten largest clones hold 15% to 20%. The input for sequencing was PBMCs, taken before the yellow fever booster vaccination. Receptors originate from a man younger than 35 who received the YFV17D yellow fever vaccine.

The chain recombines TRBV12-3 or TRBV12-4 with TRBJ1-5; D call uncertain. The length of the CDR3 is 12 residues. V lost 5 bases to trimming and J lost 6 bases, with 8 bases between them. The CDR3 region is CASSSVGQPQHF. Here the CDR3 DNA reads TGTGCCAGCAGTAGTGTGGGTCAGCCCCAGCATTTT.

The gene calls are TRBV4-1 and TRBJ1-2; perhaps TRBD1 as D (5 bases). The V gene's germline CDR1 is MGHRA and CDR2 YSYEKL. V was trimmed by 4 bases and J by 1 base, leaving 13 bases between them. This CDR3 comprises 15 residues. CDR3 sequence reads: CASSPHRDSNYGYTF. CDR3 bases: TGCGCCAGCAGCCCGCATCGAGACAGTAACTATGGCTACACCTTC.

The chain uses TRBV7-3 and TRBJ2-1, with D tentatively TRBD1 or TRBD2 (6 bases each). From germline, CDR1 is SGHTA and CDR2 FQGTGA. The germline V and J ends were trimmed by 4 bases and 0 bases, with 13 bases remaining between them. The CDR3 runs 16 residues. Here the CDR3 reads CASSSGGASSYNEQFF. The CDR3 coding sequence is TGTGCCAGCAGCTCCGGGGGCGCGAGCTCCTACAATGAGCAGTTCTTC. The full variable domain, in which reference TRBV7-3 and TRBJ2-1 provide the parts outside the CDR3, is GAGVSQTPSNKVTEKGKYVELRCDPISGHTALYWYRQSLGQGPEFLIYFQGTGAADDSGLPNDRFFAVRPEGSVSTLKIQRTERGDSAVYLCASSSGGASSYNEQFFGPGTRLTVL.

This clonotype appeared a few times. CDR3 loop: CASSAGTGGNNEQFF. CDR3 DNA: TGTGCCAGCAGCGCCGGGACAGGCGGGAACAATGAGCAGTTCTTC. The chain employs TRBV9 and TRBJ2-1; 8 bases are a match to TRBD1. The ends lost 3 bases at V and 5 bases at J; junction bases unmatched: 7. Germline-derived CDR1 and CDR2 are SGDLS and YYNGEE. This CDR3 has 15 residues.

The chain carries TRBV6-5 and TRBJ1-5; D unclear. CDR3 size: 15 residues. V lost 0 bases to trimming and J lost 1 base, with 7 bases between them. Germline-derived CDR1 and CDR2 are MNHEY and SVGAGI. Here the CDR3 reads CASSYSWASNQPQHF. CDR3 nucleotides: TGTGCCAGCAGTTACTCCTGGGCGAGCAATCAGCCCCAGCATTTT.